This record concerns one TCR beta chain sequence. There are a few counts of this clonotype. Its antigen is not yet known. The record has no base qualities; no much larger clone is one base away. The library was obtained by multiplex PCR. The instrument was an Illumina HiSeq 4000. To build TCR beta libraries, CDR3 regions were amplified by Arm-PCR using iRepertoire HTBI primers. Gel purification was performed on PCR products prior to sequencing. From the authors' description of their analysis: Gene usage analysis of CDR3 amino acid clonotypes relied on the approximately 68 TRBV and 15 or so TRBJ segments identified across samples. Filtered high-quality paired reads were merged into contigs using COPE and FqMerger. Contigs were aligned with BLAST to IMGT TRBV, TRBD and TRBJ reference genes, and CDR3 was defined per IMGT. Clonotypes above 0.1% frequency were classified as highly expanded clones. Shannon entropy was used to measure repertoire diversity, and the Gini coefficient was used to measure V-J evenness. A clonotype found in more than one individual was treated as public. The public reads were reanalyzed by TCRdb: fastp trimming at Q25, MiXCR alignment, in-frame beta chains only. Here each entry gathers all rows of one CDR3 protein and keeps the most common genes and DNA. The V and J calls and clone size are TCRdb's, not the authors'. The sample table holds 300,000 or so distinct CDR3 sequences, of which around 20% were seen once. Of the sample, less than 35% is held by the ten largest clones.

This specimen comes from a study of regulatory T cells in long-lasting Graves disease (dated by TCRdb to the early 2020s). Study-level background: Persistent Graves' disease meant more than 5 years of antithyroid drug treatment with TSH receptor autoantibodies that stayed positive. This study used TCR sequencing and RNA sequencing of peripheral blood to compare persistent Graves' disease patients against newly diagnosed Graves' disease patients. The study was conducted in China and was registered as a clinical trial. TCR sequencing covered roughly 13 persistent and 20 newly diagnosed Graves' disease patients, around 33 samples in total. In the clinical cohort, patients with persistent Graves' disease had used antithyroid drugs for an average of roughly ten years.

Results and caveats for the whole study, not just this receptor: A larger number of public clonotypes was shared among persistent patients (2,741) than among newly diagnosed patients (over 850). Persistent disease showed preferential use of TRBV28, TRBJ1-2 and TRBJ2-5, whereas newly diagnosed disease favored TRBV20-1 and TRBJ2-1. Sequencing and analysis were limited to the TCR beta chain. As a limitation, the authors acknowledged that the small sample size may reduce accuracy. Only peripheral blood was studied, because thyroid tissue, the primary lesion, was inaccessible. Lower TCR Shannon entropy and fewer highly expanded clones were observed in persistent Graves' disease patients than in newly diagnosed patients, which suggested clonal expansion.

Sample time point, as interpreted from the label and publication: persistent/refractory GD, antithyroid drugs over 5 years with positive TRAb. For both TCR sequencing and RNA sequencing, RNA was extracted from PBMCs in TRIzol. The diagnosis of Graves' disease followed American Thyroid Association guidelines. The patients came from an endocrinology department in Xi'an, China. Each patient gave approximately 10 milliliters of peripheral blood, collected in an EDTA anticoagulant tube. PBMCs were isolated by Ficoll Paque Plus density gradient separation without further T cell sorting. RNA quality was checked with an Agilent 2100 Bioanalyzer and agarose gel, and concentration with a NanoDrop 2000. The CDR3 has 14 amino acids, counting the end cysteine and phenylalanine. The read is trimmed to its CDR3 DNA, 42 bases read in frame from base 1. Based on the germline V gene (reference sequence), the CDR1 and CDR2 sequences are LNHDA and SQIVND. Trimming accounts for 7 bases at V and 1 base at J, while the number of junction bases matched to no gene is 4.

The origin of this receptor is a female donor with Graves disease. The sample consisted of peripheral blood mononuclear cells (PBMCs), taken when the disease was refractory, from a patient treated with antithyroid drugs. The chain is made from TRBV19 and TRBJ1-5; TRBD1 fits 7 bases in the junction. The CDR3 protein: CASTSGQSNQPQHF. The DNA sequence follows: TGTGCCAGTACCTCGGGACAGAGCAATCAGCCCCAGCATTTT.